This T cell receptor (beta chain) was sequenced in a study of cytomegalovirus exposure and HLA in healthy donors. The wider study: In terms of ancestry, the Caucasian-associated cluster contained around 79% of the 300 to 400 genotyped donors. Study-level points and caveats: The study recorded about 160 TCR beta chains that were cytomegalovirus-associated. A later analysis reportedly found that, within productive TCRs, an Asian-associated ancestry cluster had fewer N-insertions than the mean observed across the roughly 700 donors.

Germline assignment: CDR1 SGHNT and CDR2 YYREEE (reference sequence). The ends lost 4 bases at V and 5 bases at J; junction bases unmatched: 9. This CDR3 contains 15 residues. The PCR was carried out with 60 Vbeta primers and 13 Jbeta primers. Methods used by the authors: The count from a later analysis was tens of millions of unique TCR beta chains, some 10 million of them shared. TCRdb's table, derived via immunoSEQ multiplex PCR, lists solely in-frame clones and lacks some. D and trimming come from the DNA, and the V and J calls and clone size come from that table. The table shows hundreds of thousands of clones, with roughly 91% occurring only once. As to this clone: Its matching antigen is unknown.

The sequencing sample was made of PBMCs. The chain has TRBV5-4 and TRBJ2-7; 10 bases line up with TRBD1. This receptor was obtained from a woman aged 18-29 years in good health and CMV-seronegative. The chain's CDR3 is CASSKGGQGDNEQYF. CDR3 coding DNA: TGTGCCAGCAGCAAAGGTGGACAGGGGGACAACGAGCAGTACTTC.